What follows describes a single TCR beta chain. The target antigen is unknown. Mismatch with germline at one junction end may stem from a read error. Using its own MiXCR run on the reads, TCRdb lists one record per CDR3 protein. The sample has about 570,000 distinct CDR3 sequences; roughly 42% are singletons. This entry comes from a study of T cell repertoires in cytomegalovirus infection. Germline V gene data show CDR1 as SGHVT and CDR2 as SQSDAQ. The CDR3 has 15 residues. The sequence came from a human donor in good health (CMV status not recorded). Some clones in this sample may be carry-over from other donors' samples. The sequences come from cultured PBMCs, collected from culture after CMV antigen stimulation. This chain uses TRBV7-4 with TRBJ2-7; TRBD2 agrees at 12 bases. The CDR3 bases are TGTGCCAGCAGCCTAGCGGGAGGGCCGATCGGCGAGCAGTACTTC. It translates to CASSLAGGPIGEQYF.